Listed here is a single TCR beta chain. Its antigen is not identified. Germline values: CDR1 LGHNA, CDR2 YSLEER. The CDR3 covers 17 residues. The germline V and J ends were trimmed by 0 bases and 5 bases, with 19 bases remaining between them. This sample was taken from a study of OX40 agonist ivuxolimab in advanced cancers. Whole-study findings and limits: CD4+ and CD8+ blood T cells expanded clonally by week 6 at 0.1 to 3.0 mg/kg.

Assay: immunoSEQ multiplex PCR; the TCRdb copy retains only in-frame clones and omits some. The repertoire includes tens of thousands of clones, about 92% of them detected once, and about 3% sits in the top ten. This sequence joins TRBV4-3 and TRBJ1-2, with D unresolved. The sequence derives from an adult with an advanced solid tumor such as melanoma, head and neck, liver or kidney cancer. This material consisted of CD4+ or CD8+ T cells sorted from blood, taken in a trial of the OX40 agonist ivuxolimab. The CDR3 loop reads CASSQEEGPGLGYGYTF. CDR3 coding DNA: TGCGCCAGCAGCCAAGAAGAGGGCCCCGGTCTGGGGTATGGCTACACCTTC.